What follows are 21 T cell receptor beta chains derived from one specimen sequenced in a study of cytomegalovirus exposure and HLA in healthy donors. PCR was performed using 60 Vbeta and 13 Jbeta primers. The assay was immunoSEQ multiplex PCR, and TCRdb's table has in-frame clones only and misses some. The table has some 150,000 clones, about 70% seen once; the top ten hold less than 3%. Material for sequencing was PBMCs. Every receptor here comes from a woman aged 40 to 49 in good health and CMV-seronegative.

This chain links TRBV7-9 with TRBJ2-3, with 10 bases identical to TRBD1. The CDR3 sequence is 15 residues long. The germline gives CDR1 SEHNR, CDR2 FQNEAQ (reference sequence). Trimming at V came to 5 bases and at J to 4 bases, leaving 6 bases not matched to a gene. CDR3 coding DNA: TGTGCCAGCAGCCCGGGACAGGGGAGGTCAGATACGCAGTATTTT. Translated, it gives CASSPGQGRSDTQYF.

The chain employs TRBV10-3 and TRBJ1-2; TRBD1 aligns across 8 bases. V was pared by 0 bases and J by 1 base, with 7 bases of the junction left unmatched. Per the germline V gene, CDR1 is ENHRY and CDR2 is SYGVKD. This CDR3 has 17 amino acids. The CDR3 loop reads CAISESRGQGSNYGYTF. Written as DNA, the CDR3 is TGTGCCATCAGTGAGTCGAGAGGACAGGGTAGTAACTATGGCTACACCTTC.

The J gene is TRBJ1-1, the V gene TRBV28, with TRBD1 matching 8 bases. Per the germline V gene, CDR1 is MDHEN and CDR2 is SYDVKM. Unmatched junction bases numbered 19, after V lost 4 bases and J lost 9 bases. CDR3 size: 17 residues. CDR3 region: CASSSPAYGQGVYKAFF. CDR3 coding DNA: TGTGCCAGCAGTTCGCCCGCTTACGGACAGGGAGTCTATAAAGCTTTCTTT.

This clone was seen a handful of times. The rearrangement links TRBV30 to TRBJ1-1, with D uncertain. CDR3 length equals 13 residues. V was shortened by 3 bases and J by 3 bases, with 11 bases between the two germline ends. Germline-derived CDR1 and CDR2 are GTSNPN and SVGIG (reference sequence). The DNA of the CDR3 is TGTGCCTGGAGAGTATGGCGGGACACTGAAGCTTTCTTT. It translates to CAWRVWRDTEAFF.

The CDR3 DNA follows: TGTGCCTGGGACAGGCTGAGGGACTATGGCTACACCTTC. Amino acid sequence: CAWDRLRDYGYTF. The chain combines TRBV30 with TRBJ1-2, with a tentative D call TRBD1 (6 bases). V lost 5 bases and J 3 bases, leaving 13 bases between the germline ends. Germline V lookup: CDR1 GTSNPN, CDR2 SVGIG (reference sequence). The CDR3 totals 13 residues.

This sequence joins TRBV6-5 and TRBJ1-1, with D maybe TRBD1 (5 bases). V was cut by 6 bases and J by 2 bases, with 13 bases left in between. The CDR3 extends over 14 amino acids. Germline V gives CDR1 MNHEY, CDR2 SVGAGI. The CDR3 nucleotides are TGTGCCAGCAGGCCCGGGCGGGACAACACTGAAGCTTTCTTT. Residues: CASRPGRDNTEAFF.

The CDR3 bases are TGTGCCAGCAGCTCGGACATGTGGACATCGGGAAACACCATATATTTT. Translation gives CASSSDMWTSGNTIYF. This chain links TRBV13 with TRBJ1-3; TRBD1 might be the D (5 bases). V gave up 4 bases and J gave up 4 bases, with 17 bases separating them. Germline CDR1 PRHDT, CDR2 FYEKMQ (reference sequence). The CDR3 spans 16 residues.

In its sample, this clone was seen once. This rearrangement joins TRBV29-1 to TRBJ1-5; TRBD1 matches at 7 bases. V gave up 4 bases and J gave up 4 bases; unmatched junction bases: 7. The CDR3 has 14 amino acids. The germline V gene has CDR1 SQVTM and CDR2 ANQGSEA. The CDR3 DNA reads as TGCAGCGTTGCCACTGGGACAGCAAATCAGCCCCAGCATTTT. Amino acid sequence: CSVATGTANQPQHF.

This sequence joins TRBV7-2 and TRBJ2-7; D ambiguous. The CDR3 consists of 11 residues. In germline, CDR1 is SGHTA, CDR2 FQGNSA. V was trimmed by 3 bases and J by 3 bases, leaving 3 bases between them. The CDR3 DNA sequence: TGTGCCAGCAGCTTTAACTACGAGCAGTACTTC. Translating it yields CASSFNYEQYF.

The rearrangement links TRBV27 to TRBJ1-2, with 7 nucleotides matching TRBD1. There are 14 residues in the CDR3. V lost 5 bases and J lost 10; bases outside the gene matches: 13. CDR1 is MNHEY and CDR2 is SMNVEV in the germline V gene (reference sequence). CDR3 nucleotide sequence: TGTGCCAGCAGTGGGGCAGGGGGGCATAGTACCTACACCTTC. Its translation is CASSGAGGHSTYTF.

The chain joins TRBV30 to TRBJ2-3; tentative D call: TRBD1 (5 bases). The V end lost 0 bases, the J end lost 0 bases, and 7 bases lay between the germline ends. Germline CDR1 and CDR2: GTSNPN and SVGIG (reference sequence). This CDR3 has 14 amino acids. For the CDR3, the DNA is TGTGCCTGGAGTGTAGGGGATAGCACAGATACGCAGTATTTT. As protein: CAWSVGDSTDTQYF.

The chain employs TRBV5-4 and TRBJ2-1, with 7 bases matching TRBD2. From germline, CDR1 is SGHNT and CDR2 YYREEE (reference sequence). The V segment lost 0 bases and the J segment 3 bases; nucleotides outside the gene matches: 6. The CDR3 consists of 16 residues. CDR3 loop: CASSLGGGGVYNEQFF. CDR3 in DNA: TGTGCCAGCAGCTTGGGGGGTGGGGGGGTCTACAATGAGCAGTTCTTC.

V is TRBV4-1 and J is TRBJ1-4, with D maybe TRBD1 (6 bases). The CDR3 sequence is 16 residues long. The V gene's germline CDR1 is MGHRA and CDR2 YSYEKL. The V gene lost 0 bases and the J gene lost 5 bases, with 13 bases spanning the gap. DNA of the CDR3: TGCGCCAGCAGCCAAGACGAGGGGCAGGGGAATGAAAAACTGTTTTTT. Translation gives CASSQDEGQGNEKLFF.

The genes are TRBV30 and TRBJ1-5, with 9 bases fitting TRBD1. CDR3 length: 16 amino acids. CDR1 is GTSNPN and CDR2 is SVGIG in the germline V gene (reference sequence). Trimming cost V 0 bases and J 6 bases; bases outside gene matches: 9. The DNA for the CDR3 is TGTGCCTGGAGTGTTACGGGACAGGGAGTTCTTCAGCCCCAGCATTTT. This codes for CAWSVTGQGVLQPQHF.

The table lists this clone with a few counts. The rearrangement joins TRBV6-6 to TRBJ2-2, with 7 bases identical to TRBD1. The CDR3 has 15 residues. Per the germline V gene, CDR1 is MNHNY and CDR2 is SVGAGI (reference sequence). J gave up 3 bases and V 5 bases, and 6 bases lay outside the gene matches. Here the CDR3 reads CASSRRQGDTGELFF. CDR3 nucleotides: TGTGCCAGCAGTAGGAGACAGGGTGACACCGGGGAGCTGTTTTTT.

The CDR3 DNA reads as TGTGCCAGCTGTCGGGGGAATAATGAAAAACTGTTTTTT. Protein product: CASCRGNNEKLFF. The chain carries TRBV6-1 and TRBJ1-4, with a possible D match to TRBD1 (5 bases). Trimming removed 8 bases at V and 4 bases at J, with 11 bases between. The CDR3 spans 13 residues. CDR1 MNHNS and CDR2 SASEGT come from the germline V gene.

This clone was observed a handful of times. The chain links TRBV19 to TRBJ2-3; TRBD2 is a possible D gene (6 bases). V lost 5 bases and J 6 bases, leaving 21 bases between the germline ends. The CDR3 sequence is 16 residues long. Germline V gene sequence: CDR1 LNHDA, CDR2 SQIVND (reference sequence). The CDR3 region is CASSVGLASSGDTQYF. The CDR3 nucleotides are TGTGCCAGTAGTGTAGGCCTAGCGTCATCTGGGGATACGCAGTATTTT.

The rearrangement uses TRBV4-2 and TRBJ1-2; 8 nucleotides line up with TRBD1. The ends lost 1 base at V and 8 bases at J; junction bases unmatched: 15. CDR3 length: 17 amino acids. CDR1 is LGHNA and CDR2 is YNFKEQ in the germline V gene. The CDR3 loop is CASSQGVLQGAAEGYTF. The CDR3 DNA reads as TGTGCCAGCAGCCAAGGGGTACTTCAGGGGGCGGCGGAAGGCTACACCTTC.

This clone was seen a few times. The chain uses TRBV19 and TRBJ2-3; D remains unclear. Germline CDR1 reads LNHDA; CDR2 reads SQIVND (reference sequence). CDR3 size: 11 residues. V was trimmed by 8 bases and J by 6 bases, leaving 9 bases between them. CDR3 coding DNA: TGTGCCAGTTCCCTATCGGATACGCAGTATTTT. Translation gives CASSLSDTQYF.

The chain couples TRBV4-3 to TRBJ2-3; D unclear. Germline V gene data show CDR1 as LGHNA and CDR2 as YSLEER. V was trimmed by 0 bases and J by 5 bases, leaving 15 bases between them. CDR3 length: 16 amino acids. This CDR3 is CASSQDRMSAGDTQYF. As DNA, the CDR3 is TGCGCCAGCAGCCAAGATCGAATGTCTGCCGGAGATACGCAGTATTTT.

The rearrangement links TRBV19 to TRBJ2-7; possibly TRBD2 for D (6 bases). Trimming shortened V by 3 bases and J by 4 bases, and 16 bases separated the two germline ends. Looked up from germline, CDR1 is LNHDA and CDR2 is SQIVND (reference sequence). The CDR3 covers 15 residues. CDR3 region: CASSIGVGLRYEQYF. DNA for the CDR3: TGTGCCAGTAGTATTGGGGTGGGACTTCGGTACGAGCAGTACTTC.